Reported below is one T cell receptor (beta chain). This record belongs to a study of blood T cell repertoires in COVID-19. At the level of the study: Samples representing acute and convalescent COVID-19 were sourced from the United States, Italy and Spain. Nucleic acid was either cDNA or gDNA, and it came from T cells, B-cell-depleted T cells, or PBMCs.

This table comes from immunoSEQ multiplex PCR, and its TCRdb copy is limited to in-frame clones, with some not included. The profile shows about 300,000 clones, under 90% of them singletons. In germline, CDR1 is MNHNS, CDR2 SASEGT. The CDR3 loop spans 18 amino acids. With 2 bases clipped from V and 5 bases from J, the junction kept 11 bases outside the gene matches. Living in 24 US areas, the participants were between roughly 18 and 89 years of age. Participants had their cohort set by participant-reported clinical history. The genes are TRBV6-1 and TRBJ1-6, with 8 bases aligning to TRBD1. The specimen sequenced was PBMCs or T cells enriched from blood (not recorded which). This TCR was sampled from a woman aged 45-60 years who had been exposed to COVID-19. CDR3 in DNA: TGTGCCAGCAGTGAACGGACAGGGACTGTACTCGATAATTCACCCCTCCACTTT. This translates into CASSERTGTVLDNSPLHF.